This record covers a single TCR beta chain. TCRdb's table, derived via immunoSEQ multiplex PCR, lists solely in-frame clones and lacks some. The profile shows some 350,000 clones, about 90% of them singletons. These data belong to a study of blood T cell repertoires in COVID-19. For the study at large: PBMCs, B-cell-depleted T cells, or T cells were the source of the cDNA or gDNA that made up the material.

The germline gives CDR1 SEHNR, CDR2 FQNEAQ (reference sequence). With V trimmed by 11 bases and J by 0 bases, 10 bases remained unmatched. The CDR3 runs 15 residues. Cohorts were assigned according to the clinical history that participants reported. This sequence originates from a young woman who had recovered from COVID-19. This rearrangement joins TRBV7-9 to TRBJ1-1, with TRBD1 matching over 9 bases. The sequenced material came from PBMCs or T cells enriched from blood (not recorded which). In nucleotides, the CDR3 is TGTGCCTGGATGGGGACAGGGCCCATGAACACTGAAGCTTTCTTT. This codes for CAWMGTGPMNTEAFF. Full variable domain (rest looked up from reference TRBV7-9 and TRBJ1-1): DTGVSQNPRHKITKRGQNVTFRCDPISEHNRLYWYRQTLGQGPEFLTYFQNEAQLEKSRLLSDRFSAERPKGSFSTLEIQRTEQGDSAMYLCAWMGTGPMNTEAFFGQGTRLTVV.